This T cell receptor beta chain was captured by sequencing in a study of OX40 agonist ivuxolimab in advanced cancers. Study background: Participants averaged 60 years of age (range roughly 23 to 80) and were over 75% male.

Assay: immunoSEQ multiplex PCR; the TCRdb copy retains only in-frame clones and omits some. This table holds about 80,000 clones, over 80% found once. Study results and caveats: In CD8+ T cells, expanded clones were on average more numerous than in CD4+. CD4+ and CD8+ T cells in blood underwent clonal expansion by week 6 at 0.1 to 3.0 mg/kg.

Losses at the gene ends were 0 bases for V and 2 bases for J; bases not matched to a gene: 14. CDR1 SQVTM and CDR2 ANQGSEA come from the germline V gene. The CDR3 contains 18 residues. Points on this clone: Its target is not known.

Sequencing was performed on CD4+ or CD8+ T cells sorted from blood, taken in a trial of the OX40 agonist ivuxolimab. The chain uses TRBV29-1 and TRBJ1-2, with TRBD1 identical over 8 bases. This receptor was identified in an adult with an advanced solid tumor such as melanoma, head and neck, liver or kidney cancer. CDR3: CSVEDWLSGQELNYGYTF. As DNA, the CDR3 is TGCAGCGTTGAAGATTGGTTATCGGGACAGGAGCTAAACTATGGCTACACCTTC.